These T cell receptor beta chains were read from a single sample in a study of radiotherapy plus CTLA-4 blockade in lung cancer. Profiled with immunoSEQ multiplex PCR; TCRdb holds only in-frame clones, not every one. The sample shows around 80,000 clones, roughly 74% of them seen only once. Sequences were derived from peripheral blood, sampled from a patient treated with radiotherapy plus ipilimumab. The receptors were gathered from a human donor with non-small cell lung cancer whose response to radiotherapy plus ipilimumab could not be evaluated. The CDR3 runs from the conserved cysteine through the conserved F or W. The D gene is left open where the match is weak. Some rows mark clone size as missing; the rest say once, few, many or name a class of expanded clone.

V: TRBV12-5
J: TRBJ2-2
size: NA
D: NA
DNA: TGTGCTAGTGGAGCCGGGACAACCTTCACGAACACCGGGGAGCTGTTTTTT
CDR3: CASGAGTTFTNTGELFF

V: TRBV11-2
J: TRBJ1-2
size: NA
D: NA
DNA: TGTGCCAGCAGCTTAGCCCAGGGGTTCGGCTATGGCTACACCTTC
CDR3: CASSLAQGFGYGYTF

V: TRBV5-6
J: TRBJ2-1
size: NA
D: NA
DNA: TGTGCCAGCAGCTTGTTGGGGGGGGCGCCTTACAATGAGCAGTTCTTC
CDR3: CASSLLGGAPYNEQFF

V: TRBV6-5
J: TRBJ1-2
size: NA
D: NA
DNA: TGTGCCAGCAGTATGACAGTGGAGACCTATGGCTACACCTTC
CDR3: CASSMTVETYGYTF

V: TRBV30
J: TRBJ1-2
size: NA
D: NA
DNA: TGTGCCTGGAGTAAAGGGACTCCTAACTATGGCTACACCTTC
CDR3: CAWSKGTPNYGYTF

V: TRBV6-5
J: TRBJ2-2
size: NA
D: TRBD1
DNA: TGTGCCAGCTGGGCACGACAGGGTCCCACCGGGGAGCTGTTTTTT
CDR3: CASWARQGPTGELFF

V: TRBV5-8
J: TRBJ2-3
size: NA
D: NA
DNA: TGTGCCAGCAGCTTGGCCGGCCAGGGCACAGATACGCAGTATTTT
CDR3: CASSLAGQGTDTQYF

V: TRBV15
J: TRBJ1-3
size: NA
D: NA
DNA: TGTGCCACCAGCAGCCACCGGGACTCTGGAAACACCATATATTTT
CDR3: CATSSHRDSGNTIYF

V: TRBV11-3
J: TRBJ2-6
size: NA
D: NA
DNA: TGTGCCAGCAGCCTTTTGTCTGGGGCCAACGTCCTGACTTTC
CDR3: CASSLLSGANVLTF

V: TRBV7-2
J: TRBJ2-1
size: once
D: TRBD2
DNA: TGTGCCAGCAGCTTAATGTCTAGCGGCTCCTACAATGAGCAGTTCTTC
CDR3: CASSLMSSGSYNEQFF

V: TRBV2
J: TRBJ1-6
size: few
D: NA
DNA: TGTGCCAGCAGGAGACAGAAGGATTCACCCCTCCACTTT
CDR3: CASRRQKDSPLHF

V: TRBV27
J: TRBJ2-3
size: NA
D: NA
DNA: TGTGCCAGCAGTTTATCGTACACAGATACGCAGTATTTT
CDR3: CASSLSYTDTQYF

V: TRBV27
J: TRBJ2-7
size: NA
D: TRBD1
DNA: TGTGCCAGCAGTTCCGCCGGGACAGGGGGATACGAGCAGTACTTC
CDR3: CASSSAGTGGYEQYF

V: TRBV30
J: TRBJ2-7
size: NA
D: NA
DNA: TGTGCCTGGAGTGTAGACAGTAACTCCTACGAGCAGTACTTC
CDR3: CAWSVDSNSYEQYF

V: TRBV5-8
J: TRBJ1-5
size: NA
D: NA
DNA: TGTGCCAGCAGCTTTGGAACAGGCTATCAGCCCCAGCATTTT
CDR3: CASSFGTGYQPQHF

V: TRBV10-3
J: TRBJ2-7
size: NA
D: TRBD1
DNA: TGTGCCGCCAGGGGCAGACAGGGGACCTACGAGCAGTACTTC
CDR3: CAARGRQGTYEQYF

V: TRBV7-3
J: TRBJ2-2
size: NA
D: TRBD2
DNA: TGTGCCAGCAGCTGGGGGGGTACTGGGGAGCTGTTTTTT
CDR3: CASSWGGTGELFF

V: TRBV9
J: TRBJ2-1
size: NA
D: TRBD2
DNA: TGTGCCAGCAGCTTACTAGCGGGTGGTTTCTATGAGCAGTTCTTC
CDR3: CASSLLAGGFYEQFF

V: TRBV6-6
J: TRBJ2-7
size: once
D: NA
DNA: TGTGCCAGCAGTTACTCCGGCGGAACCTACGAGCAGTACTTC
CDR3: CASSYSGGTYEQYF

V: TRBV4-1
J: TRBJ1-3
size: few
D: TRBD1
DNA: TGCGCCAGCAGCCAAGAGAGACAGGGGATACGAAACACCATATATTTT
CDR3: CASSQERQGIRNTIYF

V: TRBV19
J: TRBJ1-1
size: few
D: NA
DNA: TGTGCCAGTAGTATCCTGGTTCAGACAAACACTGAAGCTTTCTTT
CDR3: CASSILVQTNTEAFF

V: TRBV11-2
J: TRBJ2-7
size: NA
D: TRBD1
DNA: TGTGCCAGCAGCCGTCCGGGACAGGGCTCCTACGAGCAGTACTTC
CDR3: CASSRPGQGSYEQYF

V: TRBV4-3
J: TRBJ1-2
size: NA
D: NA
DNA: TGCGCCAGCAAAAGAATGGGGGGTAACTATGGCTACACCTTC
CDR3: CASKRMGGNYGYTF

V: TRBV5-1
J: TRBJ2-2
size: NA
D: TRBD1
DNA: TGCGCCAGCAGCTTGCCTGGGACAGTAAACACCGGGGAGCTGTTTTTT
CDR3: CASSLPGTVNTGELFF

V: TRBV9
J: TRBJ1-6
size: few
D: NA
DNA: TGTGCCAGCAGCGTAGCCCGGGAGGATTCACCCCTCCACTTT
CDR3: CASSVAREDSPLHF

V: TRBV18
J: TRBJ1-2
size: NA
D: NA
DNA: TGTGCCAGCTCACCAGCCGGGACAACTAACTATGGCTACACCTTC
CDR3: CASSPAGTTNYGYTF

V: TRBV7-2
J: TRBJ2-2
size: NA
D: TRBD1
DNA: TGTGCCAGCAGCATCAACAGGGGGCACACCGGGGAGCTGTTTTTT
CDR3: CASSINRGHTGELFF

V: TRBV5-1
J: TRBJ2-5
size: NA
D: NA
DNA: TGCGCCAGCAGCTTGGGGGGTAACAGGGCCCAAGAGACCCTGTACTTC
CDR3: CASSLGGNRAQETLYF

V: TRBV5-4
J: TRBJ1-5
size: NA
D: NA
DNA: TGTGCCAGCAGCTTGGGAGGGGGAAGCCATCAGCCCCAGCATTTT
CDR3: CASSLGGGSHQPQHF

V: TRBV5-4
J: TRBJ2-3
size: few
D: TRBD2
DNA: TGTGCCAGCAGCCAAGCCCCTAGCGGAAGCACAGATACGCAGTATTTT
CDR3: CASSQAPSGSTDTQYF

V: TRBV28
J: TRBJ1-6
size: NA
D: NA
DNA: TGTGCCAGCATGCGGGGGCGGGAATCACCCCTCCACTTT
CDR3: CASMRGRESPLHF

V: TRBV7-3
J: TRBJ1-2
size: NA
D: NA
DNA: TGTGCCAGCAGTTCCGACAGTACGGGCTATGGCTACACCTTC
CDR3: CASSSDSTGYGYTF

V: TRBV7-2
J: TRBJ1-2
size: NA
D: NA
DNA: TGTGCCAGCAGCTTAGACGAGGTCTGGGGCTACACCTTC
CDR3: CASSLDEVWGYTF

V: TRBV2
J: TRBJ1-1
size: NA
D: NA
DNA: TGTGCCAGCAGCCGTCTAACAGGTGAAGCTTTCTTT
CDR3: CASSRLTGEAFF

V: TRBV19
J: TRBJ2-2
size: NA
D: NA
DNA: TGTGCCAGTAGCACAGAACTCACCGGGGAGCTGTTTTTT
CDR3: CASSTELTGELFF

V: TRBV6-1
J: TRBJ2-7
size: NA
D: NA
DNA: TGTGCCAGTACCACTTGGTACGAGCAGTACTTC
CDR3: CASTTWYEQYF

V: TRBV28
J: TRBJ2-7
size: medium-sized
D: NA
DNA: TGTGCCAGCAGTTTATTAAGGGGTTGGTACGAGCAGTACTTC
CDR3: CASSLLRGWYEQYF

V: TRBV6-6
J: TRBJ1-3
size: NA
D: NA
DNA: TGTGCCAGCAGTTACTCAGGACCCGGGGGCACCATATATTTT
CDR3: CASSYSGPGGTIYF

V: TRBV5-4
J: TRBJ2-1
size: NA
D: TRBD2
DNA: TGTGCCAGCAGCTTGTCTGGCGGGGGGCACGGTGAGCAGTTCTTC
CDR3: CASSLSGGGHGEQFF

V: TRBV28
J: TRBJ1-1
size: NA
D: NA
DNA: TGTGCCAGCAGGGGGGGGTTTAGGGACACTGAAGCTTTCTTT
CDR3: CASRGGFRDTEAFF

V: TRBV2
J: TRBJ2-4
size: once
D: TRBD1
DNA: TGTGCCAGCAGTCCAACCGGGACAGGGACGGTGAACATTCAGTACTTC
CDR3: CASSPTGTGTVNIQYF

V: TRBV5-1
J: TRBJ2-3
size: NA
D: TRBD1
DNA: TGCGCCAGCAGCCAGGACAGGGAAGCAGATACGCAGTATTTT
CDR3: CASSQDREADTQYF

V: TRBV6-5
J: TRBJ2-5
size: NA
D: NA
DNA: TGTGCCAGCAGTTACGGGGGCGCCGGGGAGACCCAGTACTTC
CDR3: CASSYGGAGETQYF

V: TRBV15
J: TRBJ2-7
size: NA
D: NA
DNA: TGTGCCACCAGCAGAGAGCAGGGGTCGTACGAGCAGTACTTC
CDR3: CATSREQGSYEQYF

V: TRBV11-1
J: TRBJ1-2
size: NA
D: NA
DNA: TGTGCCAGCAGCTTAAGTAGACAGAACTATGGCTACACCTTC
CDR3: CASSLSRQNYGYTF

V: TRBV28
J: TRBJ1-1
size: NA
D: NA
DNA: TGTGCCAGCAGTTTAGTTAGGGAGACTGAAGCTTTCTTT
CDR3: CASSLVRETEAFF

V: TRBV6-6
J: TRBJ1-2
size: NA
D: NA
DNA: TGTGCCAGCAGGTCCGGGCTTGGGAGCTATGGCTACACCTTC
CDR3: CASRSGLGSYGYTF

V: TRBV30
J: TRBJ2-7
size: NA
D: TRBD2
DNA: TGTGCCTGGAGTGTATCGAGCGGGACCGAGCAGTACTTC
CDR3: CAWSVSSGTEQYF

V: TRBV6-5
J: TRBJ2-2
size: NA
D: NA
DNA: TGTGCCAGCAGGCGGCGCACCGGGGAGCTGTTTTTT
CDR3: CASRRRTGELFF

V: TRBV6-5
J: TRBJ1-2
size: NA
D: NA
DNA: TGTGCCAGCAGCCGGACAGAATTTTATGGCTACACCTTC
CDR3: CASSRTEFYGYTF

V: TRBV9
J: TRBJ1-4
size: NA
D: TRBD1
DNA: TGTGCCAGCAGCGTAGGGGACAGGGATGAAAAACTGTTTTTT
CDR3: CASSVGDRDEKLFF

V: TRBV18
J: TRBJ2-1
size: NA
D: NA
DNA: TGTGCCAGCTCACCTTTCGAGGGAGGTGAGGATGAGCAGTTCTTC
CDR3: CASSPFEGGEDEQFF

V: TRBV19
J: TRBJ1-2
size: NA
D: NA
DNA: TGTGCCAGTACCCCGGGAGGACAGGGCTACACCTTC
CDR3: CASTPGGQGYTF

V: TRBV9
J: TRBJ1-5
size: NA
D: NA
DNA: TGTGCCAGCAGCGCACTTATTAGCAATCAGCCCCAGCATTTT
CDR3: CASSALISNQPQHF

V: TRBV6-5
J: TRBJ2-7
size: NA
D: NA
DNA: TGTGCCAGCAGTTACGGAGGGGGCAAGTACGAGCAGTACTTC
CDR3: CASSYGGGKYEQYF

V: TRBV4-2
J: TRBJ2-1
size: NA
D: NA
DNA: TGTGCCAGCAGCCAAGTTTCGGGGAGCTACAATGAGCAGTTCTTC
CDR3: CASSQVSGSYNEQFF

V: TRBV10-3
J: TRBJ1-1
size: few
D: NA
DNA: TGTGCCATCAGTGAGCCCGCCTCCAGGAACACTGAAGCTTTCTTT
CDR3: CAISEPASRNTEAFF